This TCR beta chain emerged from a study of neurological immune-mediated disorders. Study-wide findings and caveats: Phylogenetic grouping assigned the repertoires of 18 of 34 multiple sclerosis patients to one related-CDR3 cluster, which constitutes a possible signature.

TCRdb processed the 5' RACE reads anew with MiXCR; each CDR3 protein has one entry. The sample lists 100,000 to 150,000 distinct CDR3 sequences, about 3.2% seen once, with over 1% in the top ten. Unsorted libraries were derived from 2 million PBMCs stored at -80 C. There are many counts of this clonotype. The antigen is not known. The CDR3 covers 19 residues. Germline V gives CDR1 LNHDA, CDR2 SQIVND (reference sequence). The junction had 23 bases not matched to a gene; V was cut back by 10 bases and J by 0 bases. Sequenced: PBMCs. The TCR was taken from a woman in her 30s with multiple sclerosis. J is TRBJ1-1 and V is TRBV19; 7 bases agree with TRBD1. This CDR3 is CATRLTGQSAWGMNTEAFF. For the CDR3, the DNA is TGTGCCACCCGGCTTACGGGACAGAGCGCTTGGGGAATGAACACTGAAGCTTTCTTT. The complete variable domain, with remaining parts taken from reference TRBV19 and TRBJ1-1, reads DGGITQSPKYLFRKEGQNVTLSCEQNLNHDAMYWYRQDPGQGLRLIYYSQIVNDFQKGDIAEGYSVSREKKESFPLTVTSAQKNPTAFYLCATRLTGQSAWGMNTEAFFGQGTRLTVV.